A single sample gave rise to the 17 T cell receptor beta chains below, sequenced in a study of HIV-infected children after antiretroviral therapy interruption. Unique molecular identifiers were included in an RNA-based 3' RACE TCR library. Via MiXCR, TCRdb re-called the 3' RACE reads, giving one row per CDR3 protein. This table has 40,000 to 50,000 distinct CDR3 sequences, 4.3% appearing once. Described treatment: PENTA 11 planned treatment interruption arm or continuous ART arm. The sample consisted of CD45RA+ CD4+ T cells from PBMCs, pooled from several time points, taken from a donor given antiretroviral therapy, either interrupted or continuous. The sample's subset: naive CD4+ CD45RA+ CD45RO- T cells. Receptors were obtained from a pool of human donors with HIV.

This clonotype was observed many times. This chain links TRBV6-6 with TRBJ2-3; TRBD2 matches at 9 bases. The junction had 5 bases not matched to a gene; V was cut back by 0 bases and J by 1 base. Germline lookup yields CDR1 MNHNY and CDR2 SVGAGI (reference sequence). The CDR3 extends over 17 amino acids. This CDR3 is CASSYSMLAGGTDTQYF. In DNA, the CDR3 is TGTGCCAGCAGTTACTCGATGTTAGCGGGGGGCACAGATACGCAGTATTTT.

This clonotype turned up a few times. The CDR3 DNA reads as TGTGCCAGCAGCTTAGCGGGGGCTGGTTCACCCCTCCACTTT. It specifies CASSLAGAGSPLHF. The chain recombines TRBV7-9 with TRBJ1-6; TRBD1 might be the D (6 bases). Germline CDR1 reads SEHNR; CDR2 reads FQNEAQ (reference sequence). The CDR3 totals 14 residues. The V and J ends lost 0 bases and 9 bases respectively, with 9 bases between them. Combining the CDR3 with reference TRBV7-9 and TRBJ1-6 gives the whole variable domain DTGVSQNPRHKITKRGQNVTFRCDPISEHNRLYWYRQTLGQGPEFLTYFQNEAQLEKSRLLSDRFSAERPKGSFSTLEIQRTEQGDSAMYLCASSLAGAGSPLHFGNGTRLTVT.

This clonotype was found many times. The V call is TRBV9, the J call TRBJ1-2, with D unresolved. The CDR3 consists of 13 residues. Germline-derived CDR1 and CDR2 are SGDLS and YYNGEE. V dropped 0 bases and J dropped 4 bases, with 7 bases sitting between them. The CDR3 DNA follows: TGTGCCAGCAGCGTAGATTCCGGCTATGGCTACACCTTC. Its translation is CASSVDSGYGYTF.

This clonotype was recorded a few times. The chain carries TRBV3-1 and TRBJ2-3, with D perhaps assigned TRBD1 or TRBD2 (6 bases each). Germline V gene lookup returns CDR1 LGHDT and CDR2 YNNKEL (reference sequence). Trimming took off 4 bases at V and 5 bases at J, with 16 bases between the two ends. This CDR3 comprises 15 residues. The CDR3 nucleotides read TGTGCCAGCAGCCCTAGGAGGGGGTTGAAAGATACGCAGTATTTT. This gives the protein CASSPRRGLKDTQYF.

This clonotype was recorded many times. This chain links TRBV5-4 with TRBJ2-5; D possibly uses TRBD1 or TRBD2 (6 bases each). In germline, CDR1 is SGHNT, CDR2 YYREEE (reference sequence). With 3 bases removed from V and 1 base from J, the gap between germline ends came to 10 bases. This CDR3 has 14 residues. CDR3 in amino acids: CASSSKGGQETQYF. The DNA for the CDR3 is TGTGCCAGCAGCTCGAAGGGGGGCCAAGAGACCCAGTACTTC.

The sample holds many counts of this clonotype. The chain carries TRBV5-6 and TRBJ1-2; 10 bases agree with TRBD1. The germline V gene encodes CDR1 SGHDT and CDR2 YYEEEE. J lost 6 bases, V lost 2 bases, and 7 bases had no gene match. The CDR3 is 15 amino acids. The CDR3 DNA reads TGTGCCAGCAGCTTCGTCGACAGGGGGCGCGATGGCTACACCTTC. Protein: CASSFVDRGRDGYTF.

This clonotype was counted ten times or more. The chain combines TRBV20-1 with TRBJ1-6; no reliable D call. V was cut by 1 base and J by 14 bases, with 15 bases left in between. The CDR3 spans 13 residues. Germline V CDR1 and CDR2: DFQATT, SNEGSKA (reference sequence). The CDR3 loop reads CSARVPNEFTLHF. CDR3 coding DNA: TGCAGTGCTAGAGTCCCAAACGAATTCACCCTCCACTTT.

This clonotype was recorded many times. The chain uses TRBV4-2 and TRBJ1-6, with 8 nucleotides matching TRBD1. J was trimmed by 10 bases and V by 0 bases; bases with no gene match: 8. The germline V gene has CDR1 LGHNA and CDR2 YNFKEQ. The CDR3 length is 16 residues. CDR3 amino acids: CASSQETGAIFSPLHF. In nucleotides, the CDR3 is TGTGCCAGCAGCCAAGAGACAGGGGCAATCTTCTCACCCCTCCACTTT.

About this clonotype: This may come from a read error, since a much larger clone is one base off. The chain has TRBV20-1 and TRBJ2-5; D tentatively fits TRBD1 or TRBD2 (5 bases each). The CDR3 covers 13 residues. Between the trimmed V and J ends, which lost 5 bases and 2 bases, there was a span of 12 bases. Germline V gene lookup returns CDR1 DFQATT and CDR2 SNEGSKA (reference sequence). The CDR3 reads CSAGWGRQETQYF. Written as DNA, the CDR3 is TGCAGTGCTGGCTGGGGACGACAAGAGACCCAGTACTTC.

This clonotype was picked up many times. V is TRBV19 and J is TRBJ1-5; D remains ambiguous. Germline values: CDR1 LNHDA, CDR2 SQIVND (reference sequence). This CDR3 is built from 14 residues. V was trimmed by 7 bases and J by 2 bases, leaving 12 bases between them. CDR3: CASTKDLGNQPQHF. CDR3 nucleotides: TGTGCCAGTACAAAAGACCTTGGCAATCAGCCCCAGCATTTT.

This clonotype was seen a handful of times. The genes are TRBV28 and TRBJ1-1, with a tentative D call TRBD1 (5 bases). V shed 5 bases and J shed 2 bases, with 15 bases lying between them. Germline lookup yields CDR1 MDHEN and CDR2 SYDVKM. The CDR3 spans 15 residues. The CDR3 bases are TGTGCCAGCAGTCACCAGGGCTTAAGAAACACTGAAGCTTTCTTT. Protein: CASSHQGLRNTEAFF.

The chain links TRBV2 to TRBJ2-3, with D maybe TRBD2 (5 bases). CDR1 and CDR2 from the germline V gene are SNHLY and FYNNEI. V was pared by 6 bases and J by 10 bases, with 8 bases between. This CDR3 has 10 residues. This CDR3 reads CASSGNSQYF. The CDR3 DNA sequence: TGTGCCAGCAGCGGGAATTCGCAGTATTTT. Full variable domain (rest looked up from reference TRBV2 and TRBJ2-3): EPEVTQTPSHQVTQMGQEVILRCVPISNHLYFYWYRQILGQKVEFLVSFYNNEISEKSEIFDDQFSVERPDGSNFTLKIRSTKLEDSAMYFCASSGNSQYFGPGTRLTVL.

In this sample, this clonotype turned up many times. V gene TRBV20-1 combines with J gene TRBJ1-5; D not resolved. The germline V and J ends were trimmed by 4 bases and 3 bases, with 7 bases remaining between them. CDR1 is DFQATT, CDR2 SNEGSKA, per germline (reference sequence). The CDR3 sequence is 12 residues long. In DNA, the CDR3 is TGCAGTGCTATGGACCTCAATCAGCCCCAGCATTTT. It is translated as CSAMDLNQPQHF.

This chain joins TRBV20-1 and TRBJ2-1; tentatively, D is TRBD1 (6 bases). The CDR3 extends over 15 amino acids. Germline V CDR1 and CDR2: DFQATT, SNEGSKA (reference sequence). V lost 2 bases and J lost 0, with 11 bases in between. In nucleotides, the CDR3 is TGCAGTGCTAGAATATGGACAGCCTCCTACAATGAGCAGTTCTTC. Translation gives CSARIWTASYNEQFF.

This chain links TRBV12-3 or TRBV12-4 with TRBJ2-5; maybe TRBD2 (6 bases). The CDR3 totals 15 residues. V was cut by 5 bases and J by 2 bases, with 15 bases left in between. As DNA, the CDR3 is TGTGCCAGCAGTAGACGGGACTTCTCACAAGAGACCCAGTACTTC. Residues: CASSRRDFSQETQYF.

This clonotype was counted ten times or more. CDR3 coding DNA: TGTGCCAGCAGCCGGGAATACGTTGGCGGGAACATTCAGTACTTC. Its protein is CASSREYVGGNIQYF. This chain uses TRBV28 with TRBJ2-4, with a possible D match to TRBD2 (5 bases). CDR1 and CDR2 from the germline V gene are MDHEN and SYDVKM. V lost 6 bases to trimming and J lost 7 bases, with 19 bases between them. The CDR3 runs to 15 residues.

This clonotype was observed many times. CDR3 residues: CASSEFPSEAFF. CDR3 in DNA: TGTGCCAGCAGTGAATTTCCGAGTGAAGCTTTCTTT. The chain links TRBV2 to TRBJ1-1; no definite D call. Trimming stripped 2 bases from V and 7 bases from J, with 8 bases between. The CDR3 is 12 residues long. CDR1 and CDR2 from the germline V gene are SNHLY and FYNNEI.